The rows below give T cell receptor beta chains drawn from one sample of a study of a mutant IDH1 vaccine in newly diagnosed glioma. This table comes from immunoSEQ multiplex PCR, and its TCRdb copy is limited to in-frame clones, with some not included. The table includes roughly 34,000 clones, roughly 76% detected once. These TCRs are of unknown antigen specificity. The sequenced sample was PBMCs, obtained from a glioma patient whose treatment included an IDH1 peptide vaccine. The receptor set was obtained from a man aged 50 to 60 with glioma. Both conserved end residues are part of each CDR3. The D gene is left open where the match is weak. Clone size is stated in some rows and not others, as once, few, many or a class when expanded.

clone size	D gene	J gene	V gene	CDR3 length	CDR3 DNA	CDR3 protein
.	TRBD1	TRBJ2-5	TRBV7-2	16	TGTGCCAGCAGCTATGTCCCGGGGACAGGGCGAGAGACCCAGTACTTC	CASSYVPGTGRETQYF
.	.	TRBJ2-5	TRBV6-6	12	TGTGCCAGCAGTTACGGGGAAGAGACCCAGTACTTC	CASSYGEETQYF
once	TRBD1	TRBJ1-1	TRBV7-9	16	TGTGCCAGCAGCTCTGCCGGACAGGGGGGCAACACTGAAGCTTTCTTT	CASSSAGQGGNTEAFF
.	.	TRBJ2-3	TRBV4-1	15	TGCGCCAGCAGCCAAGAACCGGGGTTCACAGATACGCAGTATTTT	CASSQEPGFTDTQYF
.	.	TRBJ1-2	TRBV15	16	TGTGCCACCAGCAGAGATGAGTCGATGCCGGGGCATGGCTACACCTTC	CATSRDESMPGHGYTF
.	TRBD1	TRBJ1-4	TRBV11-3	15	TGTGCCAGCAGCCCCCGACAGGGGGTAAATGAAAAACTGTTTTTT	CASSPRQGVNEKLFF
.	.	TRBJ1-2	TRBV19	14	TGTGCCAGTAGTATGGGACCCACTAACTATGGCTACACCTTC	CASSMGPTNYGYTF
.	.	TRBJ2-2	TRBV5-1	17	TGCGCCAGCAGCTTACTAACCGGGACAACGAACACCGGGGAGCTGTTTTTT	CASSLLTGTTNTGELFF
.	.	TRBJ1-5	TRBV5-8	11	TGTGCCAGCAGCCCCGGCACGCGTCGGCATTTT	CASSPGTRRHF
.	.	TRBJ1-1	TRBV2	13	TGTGCCAGCAAGGAGGGCTTGAACACTGAAGCTTTCTTT	CASKEGLNTEAFF
.	TRBD2	TRBJ2-1	TRBV10-3	14	TGTGCCATCGGGGCTAGCGGGAGAGTTGCGGAGCAGTTCTTC	CAIGASGRVAEQFF
.	TRBD1	TRBJ1-2	TRBV13	11	TGTGCCAGCAGCCTAGGACAGGGGTACACCTTC	CASSLGQGYTF
.	.	TRBJ1-1	TRBV11-3	12	TGTGCCAGCAGCTTAGTTGACACTCAAGCTTTCTTT	CASSLVDTQAFF
.	.	TRBJ1-4	TRBV20-1	11	TGCAGTGCTAGGGAAGGCGAAAAACTGTTTTTT	CSAREGEKLFF
.	.	TRBJ2-1	TRBV6-5	14	TGTGCCAGCAGTTACTCGAGAGGAGTGAATGAGCAGTTCTTC	CASSYSRGVNEQFF
.	.	TRBJ2-3	TRBV29-1	14	TGCAGCGTGGTGGCGGGGACGGGCACAGATACGCAGTATTTT	CSVVAGTGTDTQYF
.	.	TRBJ2-6	TRBV4-1	16	TGCGCCAGCAGCCAAGAAGTCCGTTCTGGGGCCAACGTCCTGACTTTC	CASSQEVRSGANVLTF
once	.	TRBJ2-1	TRBV5-4	17	TGTGCCAGCAGCTTGCCAATCCTAGGGGGCTCCTACAATGAGCAGTTCTTC	CASSLPILGGSYNEQFF
.	.	TRBJ1-5	TRBV18	15	TGTGCCAGCTCAGCAGGGGCGCGGGGCAATCAGCCCCAGCATTTT	CASSAGARGNQPQHF
.	.	TRBJ1-3	TRBV5-6	17	TGTGCCAGCAGCTTGTTACCAGGAGGGAGCTCTGGAAACACCATATATTTT	CASSLLPGGSSGNTIYF